These 5 T cell receptor beta chains came from one sample sequenced in a study of blood T cell repertoires in COVID-19. Using immunoSEQ multiplex PCR, the repertoire was profiled, and TCRdb retains in-frame clones only, with some absent. The sample records 280,000 or so clones, under 90% being singletons. The specimen was PBMCs or T cells enriched from blood (not recorded which). These receptors were taken from a woman between 45 and 60 years old who had been exposed to COVID-19.

The chain has TRBV2 and TRBJ2-7, with 7 bases aligning to TRBD1. CDR3 length: 14 residues. The germline CDR1 and CDR2 sequences are SNHLY and FYNNEI. With 4 bases clipped from V and 4 bases from J, the junction kept 7 bases outside the gene matches. CDR3 in amino acids: CASSAGQWIYEQYF. The CDR3 bases are TGTGCCAGCAGTGCGGGACAGTGGATATACGAGCAGTACTTC.

This chain uses TRBV28 with TRBJ2-3; no definite D call. Germline assignment: CDR1 MDHEN and CDR2 SYDVKM. This CDR3 spans 13 amino acids. Trimming removed 3 bases from V and 7 bases from J, with 11 bases in between. The CDR3 nucleotides read TGTGCCAGCAGTTTGAGGAAGGAGAATACGCAGTATTTT. Its protein is CASSLRKENTQYF.

The rearrangement joins TRBV4-1 to TRBJ1-6, with 7 bases fitting TRBD1. CDR1 and CDR2 from the germline V gene are MGHRA and YSYEKL. There are 18 residues in the CDR3. The V gene end was trimmed by 0 bases and the J gene end by 7 bases; junction bases not matched to a gene: 12. The CDR3 DNA sequence: TGCGCCAGCAGCCAAGAGGTCGCGGCAGGGGGTATCAATTCACCCCTCCACTTT. It is translated as CASSQEVAAGGINSPLHF.

The CDR3, as DNA: TGTGCCAGCAGCCCCTACGTTGCAGGGGACGTTTCACCCCTCCACTTT. It specifies CASSPYVAGDVSPLHF. The chain joins TRBV3-1 (or the pseudogene TRBV3-2) to TRBJ1-6; a weak D match, TRBD1 (6 bases). Deletions cut 4 bases from V and 9 bases from J, with 19 bases between. The CDR3 length is 16 residues. Per germline, CDR1 LGHDT and CDR2 YNNKEL (reference sequence).

The chain is built from TRBV5-1 and TRBJ2-2, with D unclear. V shed 0 bases and J shed 3 bases, with 6 bases lying between them. The germline CDR1 and CDR2 sequences are SGHRS and YFSETQ. This CDR3 spans 14 amino acids. In nucleotides, the CDR3 is TGCGCCAGCAGCTTGGTAACAGACACCGGGGAGCTGTTTTTT. It translates to CASSLVTDTGELFF.